Below, 17 T cell receptor beta chains from the same sample are listed, as sequenced in a study of graft-versus-host responses after intestinal transplantation. The protocol was immunoSEQ multiplex PCR, while the TCRdb copy is restricted to in-frame clones and leaves out a portion. This table holds tens of thousands of clones, roughly 89% found once. Here the sequenced sample was PBMCs, taken 300 to 330 days after intestinal transplant. The source is a human patient who received an intestinal transplant, so some T cells may come from the graft donor.

This chain connects TRBV7-2 to TRBJ1-1; weak D call: TRBD1 (6 bases). Germline CDR1 reads SGHTA; CDR2 reads FQGNSA. V was shortened by 7 bases and J by 0 bases, with 12 bases between the two germline ends. The CDR3 has 14 amino acids. CDR3 bases: TGTGCCAGCATCCCAGGGGTCTTGAACACTGAAGCTTTCTTT. Protein sequence: CASIPGVLNTEAFF.

J is TRBJ2-7 and V is TRBV28; TRBD1 matches 9 bases. Germline V CDR1 and CDR2: MDHEN, SYDVKM. Losses at the gene ends were 6 bases for V and 3 bases for J; bases not matched to a gene: 3. The CDR3 extends over 13 amino acids. The CDR3 bases are TGTGCCAGCAGGGGACAGGGTTTCTACGAGCAGTACTTC. It is translated as CASRGQGFYEQYF.

The chain couples TRBV29-1 to TRBJ2-1; D gene uncertain. Trimming took off 5 bases at V and 1 base at J, with 9 bases between the two ends. The CDR3 runs 13 residues. Germline lookup yields CDR1 SQVTM and CDR2 ANQGSEA. CDR3 coding DNA: TGCAGCGTTTACACCCTATCCTACAATGAGCAGTTCTTC. It is translated as CSVYTLSYNEQFF.

The sample holds a few counts of this clone. This chain joins TRBV6-1 and TRBJ2-3; 14 bases are shared with TRBD2. There are 14 residues in the CDR3. The junction had 0 bases not matched to a gene; V was cut back by 4 bases and J by 6 bases. The germline V gene encodes CDR1 MNHNS and CDR2 SASEGT. The CDR3 DNA reads TGTGCCAGCAGTGGGACTAGCGGGGGGGATACGCAGTATTTT. Its translation: CASSGTSGGDTQYF.

The rearrangement joins TRBV29-1 to TRBJ1-1; 7 bases are shared with TRBD1. This CDR3 contains 13 residues. Unmatched junction bases numbered 6, after V lost 5 bases and J lost 3 bases. Germline V gene lookup returns CDR1 SQVTM and CDR2 ANQGSEA. CDR3 bases: TGCAGCGTTTCAGGGGGTCGGGACACTGAAGCTTTCTTT. Protein: CSVSGGRDTEAFF.

This sequence joins TRBV5-1 and TRBJ2-2, with D hard to call. The CDR3 has 14 residues. From germline, CDR1 is SGHRS and CDR2 YFSETQ. V was trimmed by 0 bases and J by 7 bases, leaving 10 bases between them. The CDR3 DNA reads as TGCGCCAGCAGCTTGGGTCCAAAGGGCGGGGAGCTGTTTTTT. This sequence encodes CASSLGPKGGELFF. Combining the CDR3 with reference TRBV5-1 and TRBJ2-2 gives the whole variable domain KAGVTQTPRYLIKTRGQQVTLSCSPISGHRSVSWYQQTPGQGLQFLFEYFSETQRNKGNFPGRFSGRQFSNSRSEMNVSTLELGDSALYLCASSLGPKGGELFFGEGSRLTVL.

V and J are TRBV5-1 and TRBJ2-7; D unresolved. Germline V CDR1 and CDR2: SGHRS, YFSETQ. This CDR3 is built from 16 residues. V lost 5 bases and J lost 0, with 18 bases in between. The CDR3 region is CASRYEYVNSSYEQYF. The CDR3 nucleotides read TGCGCCAGCAGATATGAGTACGTTAATTCCTCCTACGAGCAGTACTTC.

V is TRBV4-1 and J is TRBJ2-7; tentatively, D is TRBD1 or TRBD2 (5 bases each). Germline CDR1 reads MGHRA; CDR2 reads YSYEKL. The CDR3 covers 16 residues. Trimming removed 1 base from V and 2 bases from J, with 15 bases in between. The CDR3 DNA reads TGCGCCAGCAGCCAAGCTCCCGGGACGGAGACCTACGAGCAGTACTTC. This translates into CASSQAPGTETYEQYF.

The genes are TRBV6-5 and TRBJ2-7, with a possible D match to TRBD1 (5 bases). The germline V gene encodes CDR1 MNHEY and CDR2 SVGAGI. V gave up 2 bases and J gave up 5 bases, with 10 bases separating them. The CDR3 contains 13 residues. The CDR3 DNA reads as TGTGCCAGCAGTTACGGCAGGGCTGACGAGCAGTACTTC. This encodes CASSYGRADEQYF.

To note about this clone: This CDR3 is also generated by other DNA sequences in the sample. CDR3 nucleotides: TGTGCCAGCAGCGCCCTAGCGGGAGGCACAGATACGCAGTATTTT. Residues: CASSALAGGTDTQYF. J is TRBJ2-3 and V is TRBV6-1; 10 bases map to TRBD2. V shed 6 bases, J shed 1 base, and the junction held 4 bases outside the gene matches. The CDR3 consists of 15 residues. Germline CDR1 reads MNHNS; CDR2 reads SASEGT.

This clone was counted a single time. V usage is TRBV9 and J usage is TRBJ2-4; D not certain. V shed 4 bases and J shed 4 bases, with 6 bases lying between them. The germline V gene has CDR1 SGDLS and CDR2 YYNGEE. The CDR3 loop spans 12 amino acids. This CDR3 is CASSPRKNIQYF. Here the CDR3 DNA reads TGTGCCAGCAGCCCCCGGAAAAACATTCAGTACTTC. Complete variable domain (other parts from reference TRBV9 and TRBJ2-4): DSGVTQTPKHLITATGQRVTLRCSPRSGDLSVYWYQQSLDQGLQFLIQYYNGEERAKGNILERFSAQQFPDLHSELNLSSLELGDSALYFCASSPRKNIQYFGAGTRLSVL.

J is TRBJ2-7 and V is TRBV7-8; D may be TRBD1 (6 bases). CDR1 is SGHVS and CDR2 is FQNEAQ in the germline V gene. V lost 2 bases and J lost 0, with 8 bases in between. This CDR3 contains 14 residues. The CDR3 sequence is CASSLTGYSYEQYF. The CDR3 coding sequence is TGTGCCAGCAGCTTAACAGGGTACTCCTACGAGCAGTACTTC.

The chain combines TRBV5-6 with TRBJ1-4, with D possibly TRBD1 on 5 matching bases. Germline lookup yields CDR1 SGHDT and CDR2 YYEEEE. The CDR3 contains 12 residues. V dropped 5 bases and J dropped 7 bases, with 9 bases sitting between them. CDR3 region: CASRGESEKLFF. The DNA of the CDR3 is TGTGCCAGCAGAGGGGAGAGTGAAAAACTGTTTTTT.

The J gene is TRBJ2-2, the V gene TRBV6-6; D not certain. Germline CDR1 and CDR2: MNHNY and SVGAGI (reference sequence). V was cut by 5 bases and J by 1 base, with 14 bases left in between. The CDR3 totals 16 residues. CDR3 region: CASSPSTAQNTGELFF. In DNA form, the CDR3 reads TGTGCCAGCAGTCCCTCGACGGCCCAGAACACCGGGGAGCTGTTTTTT.

This clone has just a few counts. The chain employs TRBV6-5 and TRBJ1-5, with TRBD1 as a possible D gene (6 bases). Per germline, CDR1 MNHEY and CDR2 SVGAGI. The CDR3 length is 15 residues. Between the trimmed V and J ends, which lost 0 bases and 1 base, there was a span of 7 bases. The CDR3 DNA reads as TGTGCCAGCAGTTACTCGGGGGCCAGCAATCAGCCCCAGCATTTT. This sequence encodes CASSYSGASNQPQHF.

The chain links TRBV2 to TRBJ1-4, with 7 bases matching TRBD1. J lost 4 bases, V lost 7 bases, and 12 bases had no gene match. Germline V gene sequence: CDR1 SNHLY, CDR2 FYNNEI. The CDR3 totals 16 residues. The CDR3 nucleotides read TGTGCCAGCACCGCTCTTACCGGGACAGTTAATGAAAAACTGTTTTTT. It specifies CASTALTGTVNEKLFF.

This clone was recorded only once. The chain links TRBV15 to TRBJ2-3; tentatively, D is TRBD1 or TRBD2 (5 bases each). The germline V gene has CDR1 LNHNV and CDR2 YYDKDF (reference sequence). CDR3 length equals 14 residues. Deletions cut 3 bases from V and 5 bases from J, with 12 bases between. The CDR3 nucleotides read TGTGCCACCAGCAGCCGGGGCAGCGGAGATACGCAGTATTTT. Protein product: CATSSRGSGDTQYF.